This is a list of T cell receptor beta chains from one sample in a study of T cells after yellow fever vaccination. One entry per CDR3 protein results from TCRdb running MiXCR on the 5' RACE reads. The data contain about 260,000 distinct CDR3 sequences, around 4.9% of them singletons. This sample comprised CD4+ T cells sorted from PBMCs, obtained on the day of the yellow fever booster vaccination. These receptors all come from a man aged 18-30 years who received the YFV17D yellow fever vaccine. Each CDR3 is given with its conserved first and last residue. A D gene is named only where the DNA matches it firmly. The listing skips clone size in some rows; elsewhere it reads once, few, many or a size class.

D,V,J,size,DNA,CDR3
-,TRBV20-1,TRBJ1-6,-,TGCAGTGCCCTCCACCGGGGCTTTCGCAATTCACCCCTCCACTTT,CSALHRGFRNSPLHF
-,TRBV7-3,TRBJ2-5,-,TGTGCCAGCAGCTTACACAAGCAAGAGACCCAGTACTTC,CASSLHKQETQYF
-,TRBV7-2,TRBJ2-7,few,TGTGCCAGCAGCTTGGGGTCCGTATACGAGCAGTACTTC,CASSLGSVYEQYF
-,TRBV10-3,TRBJ2-7,many,TGTGCCATCACTTGGGACTCTAACGAGCAGTACTTC,CAITWDSNEQYF
TRBD1,TRBV7-2,TRBJ1-5,few,TGTGCCAGCAGCCCGTCGGGACAGGGGGATAAGCCCCAGCATTTT,CASSPSGQGDKPQHF
TRBD2,TRBV7-2,TRBJ2-3,-,TGTGCCAGCAGCCCGGGAGGGTCAGCCGGCACGCAGTATTTT,CASSPGGSAGTQYF
-,TRBV7-6,TRBJ1-5,few,TGTGCCAGCAGCTCCGCGGACGGTTTAGGTCAGCCCCAGCATTTT,CASSSADGLGQPQHF
-,TRBV3-1,TRBJ2-1,-,TGTGCCAGCAGCCAAGTTCAGGCACGCCAGTTCTTC,CASSQVQARQFF
-,TRBV5-1,TRBJ2-5,-,TGCGCCAGCAGCGTGACGGTCCAAGAGACCCAGTACTTC,CASSVTVQETQYF
-,TRBV15,TRBJ2-5,-,TGTGCCACCAGCAGGGACCGCCCGGAGACCCAGTACTTC,CATSRDRPETQYF
TRBD1,TRBV27,TRBJ1-6,few,TGTGCCAGCAGTTTCCGGACAGGGGGCTATTCACCCCTCCACTTT,CASSFRTGGYSPLHF
-,TRBV20-1,TRBJ1-2,many,TGCAGTGCTAGGGGGGGAGCTAACTATGGCTACACCTTC,CSARGGANYGYTF
-,TRBV20-1,TRBJ1-1,-,TGCAGTGCTAGTCCGCAGGGTGAGGCTGAAGCTTTCTTT,CSASPQGEAEAFF
-,TRBV20-1,TRBJ1-5,many,TGCAGTGCCGTGGACGGCAATCAGCCCCAGCATTTT,CSAVDGNQPQHF
TRBD1,TRBV18,TRBJ2-1,-,TGTGCCAGCTCACCAGGGGGACAGGGATTCGATGAGCAGTTCTTC,CASSPGGQGFDEQFF
-,TRBV7-3,TRBJ1-6,-,TGTGCCAGCAGCCTCAAATCCAACCTGGCCCTCCACTTT,CASSLKSNLALHF
-,TRBV6-5,TRBJ2-5,-,TGTGCCAGCAGTTTAACAGAGTACCAAGAGACCCAGTACTTC,CASSLTEYQETQYF
-,TRBV4-3,TRBJ1-3,few,TGCGCCAGCAGCCAAGAAACTTTTGGAAACACCATATATTTT,CASSQETFGNTIYF
-,TRBV7-9,TRBJ2-5,many,TGTGCCAGCAGCCCCCGGGCGGGGTCCTCGTCCTCCCAGTACTTC,CASSPRAGSSSSQYF
TRBD1,TRBV5-1,TRBJ2-5,many,TGCGCCAGCAGTCGGGACAGGATGACAGACCAGTACTTC,CASSRDRMTDQYF
TRBD1,TRBV11-2,TRBJ2-5,few,TGTGCCAGTGGTACAGGGGTCGGGGAGACCCAGTACTTC,CASGTGVGETQYF
-,TRBV5-1,TRBJ2-5,-,TGCGCCAGCAGCTTGGATACACAGATGGAGACCCAGTACTTC,CASSLDTQMETQYF
TRBD2,TRBV20-1,TRBJ2-5,-,TGCAGTGCTGCGCGGGGGTGGGGGGGACAAGAGACCCAGTACTTC,CSAARGWGGQETQYF
-,TRBV10-3,TRBJ2-3,-,TGTGCCATCAGTGAAGTACAGCCAGATACGCAGTATTTT,CAISEVQPDTQYF
-,TRBV5-1,TRBJ1-2,-,TGCGCCAGCAGCCCCCTCCAGGGATATTACTACACCTTC,CASSPLQGYYYTF
-,TRBV6-6,TRBJ1-5,-,TGTGCCAGCACTCAACCCGTCATCGGCAATCAGCCCCAGCATTTT,CASTQPVIGNQPQHF
-,TRBV12-3/TRBV12-4,TRBJ2-1,many,TGTGCCAGCAGTCTTCGACAGGTCAATGAGCAGTTCTTC,CASSLRQVNEQFF
-,TRBV18,TRBJ2-3,-,TGTGCCAGCTCACCTAGTCCCAGGCGGCGCACAGATACGCAGTATTTT,CASSPSPRRRTDTQYF
-,TRBV6-5,TRBJ2-4,few,TGTGCCAGCATGAGGGCACCCAAAAACATTCAGTACTTC,CASMRAPKNIQYF
TRBD1,TRBV5-1,TRBJ2-2,many,TGCGCCAGCAGCAAGGGACAGGACACCGGGGAGCTGTTTTTT,CASSKGQDTGELFF
-,TRBV7-2,TRBJ1-6,few,TGTGCCAGCAGCTTAGTAGGTTATAATTCACCCCTCCACTTT,CASSLVGYNSPLHF
-,TRBV27,TRBJ2-5,many,-,CASSFGPGETQYF
TRBD2,TRBV20-1,TRBJ2-5,many,TGCAGTGCAACGGGACTAGCGGACCAAGAGACCCAGTACTTC,CSATGLADQETQYF
-,TRBV28,TRBJ1-5,many,TGTGCCAGCAGCCGCAATCAGCCCCAGCATTTT,CASSRNQPQHF
TRBD1,TRBV20-1,TRBJ1-2,-,TGCAGTGCTAAGGGACAGGGAACCTATGGCTACACCTTC,CSAKGQGTYGYTF
TRBD1,TRBV20-1,TRBJ1-6,-,TGCAGTGCGCGGCTGGTTGGGGACAGTCATTCACCCCTCCACTTT,CSARLVGDSHSPLHF
-,TRBV5-6,TRBJ1-6,few,TGTGCCAGCAGCTTGGCCCAGGGGAATTCACCCCTCCACTTT,CASSLAQGNSPLHF
-,TRBV5-1,TRBJ2-3,many,TGCGCCAGCAGCTTGGCCCCGGACTCAGCGCAGTATTTT,CASSLAPDSAQYF
TRBD1,TRBV11-2,TRBJ2-7,many,TGTGCCAGCAGCCCGACGACAGGGGGACTCGAGCAGTACTTC,CASSPTTGGLEQYF
TRBD1,TRBV7-9,TRBJ2-1,many,TGTGCCAGCAGCCCGGACAGGGCTAGGGGCAATGAGCAGTTCTTC,CASSPDRARGNEQFF
-,TRBV20-1,TRBJ1-2,many,TGCGCAATGGTTAGGCCCACTAACTATGGCTACACCTTC,CAMVRPTNYGYTF
-,TRBV29-1,TRBJ1-1,few,TGCAGCGTTTCCGGGAACACTGAAGCTTTCTTT,CSVSGNTEAFF
TRBD1,TRBV5-6,TRBJ2-3,many,TGTGCCAGCAGCATAGAGACAGGGGGCCTGGGTACGCAGTATTTT,CASSIETGGLGTQYF
-,TRBV5-1,TRBJ2-1,many,TGCGCCAGCAGCTTGGGAGGTCCGGGGACGTCCTACAATGAGCAGTTCTTC,CASSLGGPGTSYNEQFF
-,TRBV28,TRBJ2-1,many,TGTGCCAGCAGTTTAAAGTTCTCCTACAATGAGCAGTTCTTC,CASSLKFSYNEQFF
TRBD2,TRBV12-3/TRBV12-4,TRBJ2-1,few,TGTGCCAGCGGGCCTAGGGGTAGCGGGGGAAAGCAGTTCTTC,CASGPRGSGGKQFF
-,TRBV12-3/TRBV12-4,TRBJ2-7,few,TGTGCCAGCAGCCTCATTTTCCGGGGTGACGAGCAGTACTTC,CASSLIFRGDEQYF
TRBD2,TRBV7-3,TRBJ2-1,-,TGTGCCAGCAGCTTAATAAGCGGGGGGGCCGATGAGCAGTTCTTC,CASSLISGGADEQFF
TRBD2,TRBV10-3,TRBJ2-2,many,TGTGCCATAAGGACTAGCGCCAACACCGGGGAGCTGTTTTTT,CAIRTSANTGELFF
-,TRBV12-3/TRBV12-4,TRBJ1-1,-,TGTGCCAGCAACGGGGCGTTCCGGGGGGCTGAAGCTTTCTTT,CASNGAFRGAEAFF
TRBD1,TRBV5-1,TRBJ1-1,few,TGCGCCAGCAGTCGCGGGACAGGGGATTCTCCTGAAGCTTTCTTT,CASSRGTGDSPEAFF